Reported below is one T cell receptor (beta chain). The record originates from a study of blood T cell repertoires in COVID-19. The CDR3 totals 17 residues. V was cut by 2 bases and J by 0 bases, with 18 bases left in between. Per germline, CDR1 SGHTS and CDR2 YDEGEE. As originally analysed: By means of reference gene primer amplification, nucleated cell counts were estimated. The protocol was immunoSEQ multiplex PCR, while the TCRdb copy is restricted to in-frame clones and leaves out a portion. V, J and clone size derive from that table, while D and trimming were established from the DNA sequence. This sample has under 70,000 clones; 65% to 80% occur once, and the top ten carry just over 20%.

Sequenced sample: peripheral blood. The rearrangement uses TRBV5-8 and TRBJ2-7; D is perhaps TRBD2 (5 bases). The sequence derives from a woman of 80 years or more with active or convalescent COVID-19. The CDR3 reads CASSLFRGGGTSYEQYF. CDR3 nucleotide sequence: TGTGCCAGCAGCTTATTTCGAGGCGGAGGAACCTCCTACGAGCAGTACTTC.